Each of the 29 T cell receptor beta chains below was sequenced from the same sample in a study of CXCR3-negative and CXCR3-positive naive CD8 T cells. Via 5' RACE with UMI labels, TRB cDNA libraries were prepared. TCRdb re-called the 5' RACE reads; one entry per CDR3 protein, DNA not given. The table gives 100,000 to 150,000 distinct CDR3 sequences; the top ten clones make up less than 0.3% of it. The sequencing sample was made of naive CXCR3- CD8+ T cells from blood. The sample's subset: CD45RO-CCR7+CD27+CD95- naive CD8+ T cells lacking CXCR3 (TNR3-). The receptors stem from a human donor in good health. Some clones in this sample may be carry-over from other donors' samples.

This chain connects TRBV9 to TRBJ2-3; the TCRdb D gene call, TRBD1, has no DNA to confirm it. Germline CDR1 and CDR2: SGDLS and YYNGEE. CDR3 length: 19 residues. CDR3 loop: CASSPSHPPTGVRTDTQYF.

This chain joins TRBV28 and TRBJ2-7; as DNA is missing, the TRBD2 call by TCRdb cannot be tested. CDR3 length: 15 amino acids. Germline V CDR1 and CDR2: MDHEN, SYDVKM. This chain's CDR3 is CASSLSRLSSYEQYF.

The chain combines TRBV20-1 with TRBJ1-2; TCRdb's D call of TRBD1 is untestable without DNA. CDR1 is DFQATT and CDR2 is SNEGSKA in the germline V gene (reference sequence). This CDR3 region has 13 residues. CDR3 protein: CSARERGSYGYTF.

V gene TRBV7-8 combines with J gene TRBJ2-7; with no DNA, the TCRdb D assignment of TRBD1 cannot be verified. Germline loops: CDR1 SGHVS, CDR2 FQNEAQ. The CDR3 sequence is 15 residues long. CDR3 sequence reads: CASSTDRGEPYEQYF. Combining the CDR3 with reference TRBV7-8 and TRBJ2-7 gives the whole variable domain GAGVSQSPRYKVAKRGQDVALRCDPISGHVSLFWYQQALGQGPEFLTYFQNEAQLDKSGLPSDRFFAERPEGSVSTLKIQRTQQEDSAVYLCASSTDRGEPYEQYFGPGTRLTVT.

The V and J genes are TRBV7-8 and TRBJ1-1; the D call from TCRdb, TRBD1, cannot be confirmed without DNA. Per germline, CDR1 SGHVS and CDR2 FQNEAQ. This CDR3 comprises 15 residues. The CDR3 sequence: CASSFDRVGDTEAFF.

The chain joins TRBV5-1 to TRBJ2-1. This CDR3 comprises 14 residues. CDR1 and CDR2 (germline): SGHRS, YFSETQ. CDR3 amino acids: CASSWELRDNEQFF.

The rearrangement joins TRBV7-9 to TRBJ2-1. The CDR3 sequence is 12 residues long. Germline V gene sequence: CDR1 SEHNR, CDR2 FQNEAQ (reference sequence). The CDR3 here is CASSLGRNEQFF.

V and J are TRBV23-1 and TRBJ2-1; checking the TCRdb D call of TRBD1 is not possible without DNA. TRBV23-1 is placed among ORFs of uncertain function. The CDR3 consists of 16 residues. This chain's CDR3 is CASNPLPGRGGNEQFF.

V gene TRBV7-9 combines with J gene TRBJ2-3; TCRdb picks TRBD1, but there is no DNA to check that call. CDR3 length: 18 amino acids. Germline assignment: CDR1 SEHNR and CDR2 FQNEAQ (reference sequence). CDR3 protein: CASSPSGGKSYFADTQYF.

The chain couples TRBV29-1 to TRBJ2-5; TCRdb outputs TRBD1, but without DNA this stays unchecked. Germline V lookup: CDR1 SQVTM, CDR2 ANQGSEA. The CDR3 length is 12 residues. CDR3 loop: CSVEKGVETQYF.

J is TRBJ1-6 and V is TRBV4-1; TCRdb calls TRBD1, which cannot be checked without DNA. CDR3 length: 15 amino acids. Germline CDR1 reads MGHRA; CDR2 reads YSYEKL. The CDR3 region is CASSQVPSGHSPLHF.

The chain is built from TRBV20-1 and TRBJ1-3; TCRdb's D gene call, TRBD1, goes unchecked for lack of DNA. The CDR3 totals 15 residues. Germline CDR1 and CDR2: DFQATT and SNEGSKA (reference sequence). CDR3 loop: CSAANRGLDGNTIYF.

This chain links TRBV7-9 with TRBJ1-1; lacking DNA, the TRBD1 call made by TCRdb goes unchecked. The CDR3 runs to 16 residues. The germline V gene encodes CDR1 SEHNR and CDR2 FQNEAQ (reference sequence). The CDR3 reads CASSRTGARGNTEAFF.

This chain uses TRBV5-1 with TRBJ2-7; TCRdb outputs TRBD1, but without DNA this stays unchecked. This CDR3 comprises 15 residues. Germline CDR1 reads SGHRS; CDR2 reads YFSETQ. The CDR3 sequence is CASSLVRDSSYEQYF.

The chain employs TRBV12-3 or TRBV12-4 and TRBJ2-3; checking the TCRdb D call of TRBD1 is not possible without DNA. The CDR3 is 13 amino acids. The CDR3 spells CASTPMPGDTQYF.

The V gene is TRBV4-1, the J gene TRBJ1-1. CDR1 and CDR2 from the germline V gene are MGHRA and YSYEKL. This CDR3 comprises 14 residues. The chain's CDR3 is CASSLGAPNTEAFF.

V gene TRBV20-1 combines with J gene TRBJ2-7; TCRdb returns TRBD2, unconfirmable since there is no DNA. In germline, CDR1 is DFQATT, CDR2 SNEGSKA (reference sequence). This CDR3 has 18 amino acids. The CDR3 spells CSARAWGLAGGEFYEQYF.

This sequence joins TRBV29-1 and TRBJ2-1; TCRdb proposes TRBD2, but this gene call is untestable without DNA. There are 17 residues in the CDR3. Germline loops: CDR1 SQVTM, CDR2 ANQGSEA. This CDR3 is CSVGAGPAGDRYNEQFF.

The chain links TRBV29-1 to TRBJ2-2. The CDR3 covers 11 residues. The germline V gene encodes CDR1 SQVTM and CDR2 ANQGSEA. CDR3 protein: CSLRTRGELFF.

The V call is TRBV4-3, the J call TRBJ2-1; TCRdb reports TRBD1, a call that lacks DNA to check it against. This CDR3 spans 13 amino acids. Germline assignment: CDR1 LGHNA and CDR2 YSLEER. This chain's CDR3 is CASSQDAGHEQFF.

The chain carries TRBV5-6 and TRBJ1-1. This CDR3 region has 15 residues. Germline V gives CDR1 SGHDT, CDR2 YYEEEE. The CDR3 loop is CASAHEGQLNTEAFF.

The chain carries TRBV7-9 and TRBJ1-1. The CDR3 runs 15 residues. Germline CDR1 is SEHNR and CDR2 is FQNEAQ (reference sequence). The CDR3 loop reads CASSLVSGGSTEAFF.

This chain uses TRBV13 with TRBJ1-2. In germline, CDR1 is PRHDT, CDR2 FYEKMQ (reference sequence). CDR3 length: 16 residues. This CDR3 reads CASSSPSLNPLSGYTF.

The V call is TRBV10-3, the J call TRBJ2-7; TCRdb returns TRBD2, unconfirmable since there is no DNA. The V gene's germline CDR1 is ENHRY and CDR2 SYGVKD. The CDR3 has 16 residues. The CDR3 reads CAISDISGANSYEQYF.

The V call is TRBV6-4, the J call TRBJ2-1; TCRdb's assignment of TRBD2 cannot be checked, as there is no DNA. CDR1 and CDR2 from the germline V gene are MRHNA and SNTAGT. The CDR3 totals 15 residues. CDR3 loop: CASSDYSGGANEQFF.

The chain recombines TRBV28 with TRBJ2-5; the D call of TRBD1 rests on TCRdb alone, since no DNA is present to check it. CDR3 length: 15 amino acids. Germline loops: CDR1 MDHEN, CDR2 SYDVKM. The CDR3 reads CASSLVPAFRGTQYF.

This sequence joins TRBV7-6 and TRBJ1-2. This CDR3 contains 15 residues. Germline V gene data show CDR1 as SGHVS and CDR2 as FNYEAQ. CDR3 residues: CASSLEVQGPNGYTF.

The V and J genes are TRBV4-2 and TRBJ2-1; no DNA is available, so the TRBD1 call from TCRdb remains unchecked. There are 12 residues in the CDR3. Germline V gene lookup returns CDR1 LGHNA and CDR2 YNFKEQ. CDR3 in amino acids: CASSKGGDEQFF.

This chain joins TRBV6-5 and TRBJ1-5. CDR1 is MNHEY, CDR2 SVGAGI, per germline. This CDR3 has 13 amino acids. CDR3 amino acids: CASSYEGTQPQHF.